This TCR beta chain was obtained from a study of shared clonotypes between healthy human individuals. Whole-study findings and limits: Generation probabilities of non-shared clonotypes were lower (relative to those shared by all four donors).

Comments on this clone: What it binds is not known.

The data were produced by immunoSEQ multiplex PCR, yet TCRdb's version contains in-frame clones alone and is incomplete. The sample lists more than 1,200,000 clones; approximately 98.5% were seen once. CDR3 length equals 14 residues. From germline, CDR1 is SGHRS and CDR2 YFSETQ. Between the trimmed V and J ends, which lost 0 bases and 3 bases, there was a span of 10 bases. The TCR sequence derives from a young man in good health. Sequencing used naive CD4+ T cells sorted from blood. The subset here: CD45RA+ positively selected. The chain uses TRBV5-1 and TRBJ2-7; D is ambiguous. CDR3 sequence (DNA): TGCGCCAGCAGCTTGGCTGCAGCCATCTACGAGCAGTACTTC. It yields the protein CASSLAAAIYEQYF.